The sequence of this T cell receptor (beta chain) was determined in a study of blood T cell repertoires in COVID-19. This CDR3 is built from 17 residues. Germline V gene lookup returns CDR1 SEHNR and CDR2 FQNEAQ (reference sequence). The V end was cut by 5 bases, the J end by 2 bases, with 21 bases between. Only one count was recorded for this clone. Assay used: immunoSEQ multiplex PCR; TCRdb lists only in-frame clones, some missing. The table lists over 130,000 clones, more than 75% of them singletons. This clonotype was sampled from a human donor in a cohort sampled during active COVID-19. Material for sequencing was peripheral blood. The rearrangement joins TRBV7-9 to TRBJ2-5, with a possible D match to TRBD1 (6 bases). The CDR3 sequence: CASSGRVGQMIQETQYF. The CDR3 region has the DNA TGTGCCAGCAGCGGTAGAGTTGGACAGATGATACAAGAGACCCAGTACTTC.